The 9 T cell receptor beta chains presented below share a single source sample, sequenced in a study of human thymus T cells. The study used thymus tissue resected during corrective heart surgery. Libraries were prepared by immunoSEQ multiplex PCR; TCRdb keeps only in-frame clonotypes and omits some of them. The sample carries tens of thousands of clones, over 85% recorded once. Material for sequencing was thymus tissue. The receptors here all came from a girl in the first two years of life with a congenital heart defect but otherwise immunologically healthy.

The chain uses TRBV5-1 and TRBJ2-2, with D possibly TRBD1 on 5 matching bases. The ends were cut back, 3 bases at V and 6 bases at J, with 15 bases in the middle. This CDR3 comprises 15 residues. Germline lookup yields CDR1 SGHRS and CDR2 YFSETQ. The CDR3 spells CASSSPAWGAGELFF. In nucleotides, the CDR3 is TGCGCCAGCAGCTCCCCAGCGTGGGGCGCCGGGGAGCTGTTTTTT.

The chain links TRBV4-2 to TRBJ2-7, with 12 bases matching TRBD2. Germline CDR1 and CDR2: LGHNA and YNFKEQ. With 2 bases clipped from V and 5 bases from J, the junction kept 4 bases outside the gene matches. CDR3 size: 15 residues. The CDR3 DNA sequence: TGTGCCAGCAGCCAATCTAGCGGGAGGGCCCACGAGCAGTACTTC. Protein: CASSQSSGRAHEQYF.

In DNA, the CDR3 is TGTGCCAGCCGCCGAGAGGGGGCGCGAATGGAGACCCAGTACTTC. It is translated as CASRREGARMETQYF. The chain employs TRBV28 and TRBJ2-5; 7 bases are a match to TRBD1. The CDR3 spans 15 residues. Germline V gene sequence: CDR1 MDHEN, CDR2 SYDVKM. V shed 8 bases and J 5 bases; nucleotides not matched to a gene: 14.

The chain employs TRBV2 and TRBJ2-1, with D possibly being TRBD1 (8 bases). The CDR3 extends over 18 amino acids. The V and J ends lost 8 bases and 3 bases respectively, with 26 bases between them. From germline, CDR1 is SNHLY and CDR2 FYNNEI. The CDR3 bases are TGTGCCAGCCGCAGGACAGGGAAATCAGCGGGATTCTACAATGAGCAGTTCTTC. This translates into CASRRTGKSAGFYNEQFF.

The J gene is TRBJ2-4, the V gene TRBV5-1; D tentatively fits TRBD1 or TRBD2 (5 bases each). Trimming took 7 bases from V and 0 from J, leaving 8 bases between them. Germline-derived CDR1 and CDR2 are SGHRS and YFSETQ. The CDR3 has 13 amino acids. The CDR3 loop is CASGTVAKNIQYF. CDR3 sequence (DNA): TGCGCCAGCGGGACGGTAGCCAAAAACATTCAGTACTTC.

The V gene is TRBV9, the J gene TRBJ1-3; no firm D call. Per the germline V gene, CDR1 is SGDLS and CDR2 is YYNGEE. The CDR3 extends over 14 amino acids. Between the trimmed V and J ends, which lost 6 bases and 1 base, there was a span of 11 bases. The CDR3 bases are TGTGCCAGCACCTCTTCGGAGTCTGGAAACACCATATATTTT. Translation: CASTSSESGNTIYF. Full variable domain (missing parts from reference TRBV9 and TRBJ1-3): DSGVTQTPKHLITATGQRVTLRCSPRSGDLSVYWYQQSLDQGLQFLIQYYNGEERAKGNILERFSAQQFPDLHSELNLSSLELGDSALYFCASTSSESGNTIYFGEGSWLTVV.

V usage is TRBV5-6 and J usage is TRBJ2-7, with 10 bases matching TRBD2. Germline V CDR1 and CDR2: SGHDT, YYEEEE. CDR3 length equals 19 residues. J gave up 0 bases and V 2 bases, and 14 bases lay outside the gene matches. Written as DNA, the CDR3 is TGTGCCAGCAGCTTCGTGGGGACTAGCGATAGGGGGGGCTCCTACGAGCAGTACTTC. Protein product: CASSFVGTSDRGGSYEQYF.

The V and J genes are TRBV7-2 and TRBJ2-7; TRBD2 agrees at 7 bases. Per germline, CDR1 SGHTA and CDR2 FQGNSA. The CDR3 loop spans 15 amino acids. The V gene end was trimmed by 5 bases and the J gene end by 3 bases; junction bases not matched to a gene: 10. Written as DNA, the CDR3 is TGTGCCAGCAGCACTCACCCGACTAGCAGCTACGAGCAGTACTTC. It codes for CASSTHPTSSYEQYF.

The chain couples TRBV18 to TRBJ2-1; 14 bases align to TRBD2. V lost 2 bases to trimming and J lost 5 bases; unmatched junction nucleotides: 11. This CDR3 is built from 19 residues. CDR1 KGHSH and CDR2 LQKENI come from the germline V gene. The CDR3 DNA sequence: TGTGCCAGCTCACCAGGGACTAGCGGGAGAAAAAGGGCAGACAATGAGCAGTTCTTC. Its translation is CASSPGTSGRKRADNEQFF.